A single sample is the source of the 8 T cell receptor beta chains below, sequenced in a study of cytomegalovirus exposure and HLA in healthy donors. In the PCR, 60 Vbeta and 13 Jbeta primers were used. The table came from immunoSEQ multiplex PCR; TCRdb's copy has only in-frame clones and leaves some out. This specimen shows about 190,000 clones; the ten leading clones hold less than 1%. The sample comprised PBMCs. These receptors all come from a woman aged 30 to 39 in good health and CMV-seropositive.

The J gene is TRBJ2-3, the V gene TRBV28, with 7 bases identical to TRBD2. Germline trimming cut 5 bases from V and 0 bases from J; bases unmatched to any gene: 8. This CDR3 is 16 amino acids long. The germline V gene encodes CDR1 MDHEN and CDR2 SYDVKM. CDR3 DNA: TGTGCCAGCAGTCTACTAGCGAGGTCTAGCACAGATACGCAGTATTTT. Its protein is CASSLLARSSTDTQYF.

V usage is TRBV2 and J usage is TRBJ1-6; D possibly corresponds to TRBD1 (6 bases). Trimming removed 2 bases from V and 7 bases from J, with 12 bases in between. The CDR3 length is 15 residues. Germline values: CDR1 SNHLY, CDR2 FYNNEI. The CDR3 loop reads CASSEWGQINSPLHF. The DNA of the CDR3 is TGTGCCAGCAGTGAATGGGGGCAAATAAATTCACCCCTCCACTTT.

This chain links TRBV11-2 with TRBJ2-7; a possible D gene is TRBD2 (5 bases). V was cut by 1 base and J by 3 bases, with 13 bases left in between. The CDR3 is made up of 15 amino acids. Looked up from germline, CDR1 is SGHAT and CDR2 is FQNNGV. The CDR3 region has the DNA TGTGCCAGCAGCTTAGGCTCCGCCGGGAACTACGAGCAGTACTTC. Translated, it gives CASSLGSAGNYEQYF.

This rearrangement joins TRBV2 to TRBJ1-5; 11 positions match TRBD1. J gave up 2 bases and V 5 bases, and 11 bases lay outside the gene matches. Germline V gives CDR1 SNHLY, CDR2 FYNNEI. The length of the CDR3 is 18 residues. DNA for the CDR3: TGTGCCAGCAGTATGGGGACAGGGGGAAGTGTAGGCAATCAGCCCCAGCATTTT. Amino acids: CASSMGTGGSVGNQPQHF.

This chain joins TRBV29-1 and TRBJ2-7; 8 bases line up with TRBD1. This CDR3 region has 12 residues. The V gene's germline CDR1 is SQVTM and CDR2 ANQGSEA. V gave up 6 bases and J gave up 2 bases; unmatched junction bases: 3. The CDR3 is CSVRTGPYEQYF. The CDR3, as DNA: TGCAGCGTCAGGACAGGGCCCTACGAGCAGTACTTC.

V usage is TRBV19 and J usage is TRBJ1-1; no definite D call. Looked up from germline, CDR1 is LNHDA and CDR2 is SQIVND (reference sequence). The CDR3 contains 16 residues. V was trimmed by 6 bases and J by 4 bases, leaving 21 bases between them. This CDR3 is CASSILQGRRGTEAFF. In DNA, the CDR3 is TGTGCCAGTAGCATATTACAAGGCCGCCGGGGCACTGAAGCTTTCTTT.

This chain links TRBV5-4 with TRBJ2-1; 10 nucleotides agree with TRBD2. Germline V gives CDR1 SGHNT, CDR2 YYREEE (reference sequence). CDR3 length: 15 amino acids. J was trimmed by 2 bases and V by 4 bases; bases with no gene match: 3. CDR3 sequence: CASSAGTSAYNEQFF. The CDR3, as DNA: TGTGCCAGCAGCGCCGGGACTAGCGCCTACAATGAGCAGTTCTTC.

V and J are TRBV27 and TRBJ1-1, with D unclear. Germline values: CDR1 MNHEY, CDR2 SMNVEV (reference sequence). The CDR3 extends over 14 amino acids. Trimming took off 3 bases at V and 0 bases at J, with 8 bases between the two ends. The CDR3 sequence is CASSFSEVNTEAFF. The CDR3 DNA reads TGTGCCAGCAGTTTTTCTGAGGTGAACACTGAAGCTTTCTTT.